The 27 T cell receptor beta chains given below trace back to one sample, sequenced in a study of vaccination effects on CD4 cells after COVID-19. Sequencing was performed with immunoSEQ multiplex PCR; in TCRdb, only in-frame clones are kept and a portion is missing. Of some 69,000 clones in the sample, about four fifths were seen once. Their antigens remain unidentified. Antigen-specific CD4+ T cell clonotypes were called by their expansion after viral peptide-pool culture in ViraFEST. Culture lasted about ten days before CD4+ T cell isolation. Neither prior SARS-CoV-2 infection nor positive nucleocapsid antibodies were present in the vaccine recipients. Here the sequenced sample was CD4+ T cells from PBMCs cultured with HCoV-NL63 spike peptides, taken before COVID-19 vaccination. The source is a human donor who received a COVID-19 vaccine.

The rearrangement uses TRBV7-8 and TRBJ2-5; TRBD1 might be the D (6 bases). The germline gives CDR1 SGHVS, CDR2 FQNEAQ. V was shortened by 7 bases and J by 5 bases, with 14 bases between the two germline ends. This CDR3 spans 13 amino acids. Here the CDR3 DNA reads TGTGCCAGCACCCAGGAGAGGGGGGAGACCCAGTACTTC. Its translation is CASTQERGETQYF.

The chain has TRBV24-1 and TRBJ2-1; 8 positions agree with TRBD1. The trim removed 3 bases at V and 0 bases at J, leaving 3 bases unmatched. There are 16 residues in the CDR3. Germline assignment: CDR1 KGHDR and CDR2 SFDVKD. The CDR3 reads CATSDLTGGSYNEQFF. The CDR3 region has the DNA TGTGCCACCAGTGATCTAACAGGGGGCTCCTACAATGAGCAGTTCTTC.

A few counts support this clone. The CDR3 region has the DNA TGTGCCAGCAGCTTAAACAGGGATAGGGACACTGAAGCTTTCTTT. It codes for CASSLNRDRDTEAFF. The V call is TRBV5-8, the J call TRBJ1-1; maybe TRBD1 (6 bases). V shed 2 bases and J shed 3 bases, with 14 bases lying between them. The CDR3 length is 15 residues. Germline V CDR1 and CDR2: SGHTS, YDEGEE. Full variable domain (remainder filled in from reference TRBV5-8 and TRBJ1-1): EAGVTQSPTHLIKTRGQQATLRCSPISGHTSVYWYQQALGLGLQFLLWYDEGEERNRGNFPPRFSGRQFPNYSSELNVNALELEDSALYLCASSLNRDRDTEAFFGQGTRLTVV.

V is TRBV2 and J is TRBJ1-1; TRBD1 is a possible D gene (5 bases). CDR3 length: 15 residues. Germline lookup yields CDR1 SNHLY and CDR2 FYNNEI. The V gene lost 2 bases and the J gene lost 4 bases, with 14 bases spanning the gap. The CDR3 bases are TGTGCCAGCAGTGAAAGGGACTTAGGGTTCACTGAAGCTTTCTTT. Translating it yields CASSERDLGFTEAFF.

J is TRBJ1-2 and V is TRBV2; TRBD1 matches 7 bases. From germline, CDR1 is SNHLY and CDR2 FYNNEI. V dropped 5 bases and J dropped 4; count of bases not matched to a gene: 4. The length of the CDR3 is 13 residues. CDR3: CASSQTGTYGYTF. As DNA, the CDR3 is TGTGCCAGCAGTCAGACAGGGACCTATGGCTACACCTTC.

V usage is TRBV15 and J usage is TRBJ1-5; no definite D call. Germline V lookup: CDR1 LNHNV, CDR2 YYDKDF (reference sequence). V shed 5 bases and J shed 1 base, with 9 bases lying between them. The CDR3 covers 14 residues. CDR3 sequence reads: CATSVEISNQPQHF. In nucleotides, the CDR3 is TGTGCCACCAGCGTTGAGATCAGCAATCAGCCCCAGCATTTT.

This sequence joins TRBV29-1 and TRBJ1-2; D unclear. V lost 5 bases to trimming and J lost 8 bases, with 12 bases between them. This CDR3 has 11 amino acids. CDR1 is SQVTM, CDR2 ANQGSEA, per germline. DNA for the CDR3: TGCAGCGTTTACCCTAAACGGGGCTACACCTTC. Protein product: CSVYPKRGYTF.

This chain joins TRBV4-1 and TRBJ2-5, with D perhaps TRBD2 (7 bases). The germline V gene encodes CDR1 MGHRA and CDR2 YSYEKL. V lost 2 bases to trimming and J lost 3 bases, with 16 bases between them. This CDR3 region has 16 residues. In nucleotides, the CDR3 is TGCGCCAGCAGCCAAATCCCGGCGGGGGCGGAAGAGACCCAGTACTTC. This sequence encodes CASSQIPAGAEETQYF.

The chain links TRBV19 to TRBJ2-6, with 10 bases lining up with TRBD2. Germline V gives CDR1 LNHDA, CDR2 SQIVND (reference sequence). Germline trimming cut 6 bases from V and 0 bases from J; bases unmatched to any gene: 8. There are 18 residues in the CDR3. CDR3 nucleotide sequence: TGTGCCAGTAGCCTATTAGCGGGGGGCCGCTCTGGGGCCAACGTCCTGACTTTC. Its protein product is CASSLLAGGRSGANVLTF.

V and J are TRBV28 and TRBJ1-2, with D hard to call. Trimming removed 10 bases at V and 4 bases at J, with 19 bases between. Germline V gives CDR1 MDHEN, CDR2 SYDVKM. There are 14 residues in the CDR3. The DNA for the CDR3 is TGTGCCACTTGGGAGGGATTATTCAGCTATGGCTACACCTTC. Translating gives CATWEGLFSYGYTF.

The chain uses TRBV6-2 or TRBV6-3 and TRBJ2-5; TRBD2 might be the D (6 bases). The CDR3 has 15 amino acids. The V end lost 2 bases, the J end lost 5 bases, and 15 bases lay between the germline ends. Germline CDR1 is MNHEY and CDR2 is SVGEGT. This chain's CDR3 is CASSYVSLGRETQYF. The CDR3 DNA follows: TGTGCCAGCAGTTACGTTTCTCTGGGGAGGGAGACCCAGTACTTC.

The V and J genes are TRBV9 and TRBJ2-4; no firm D call. The CDR3 runs to 12 residues. V lost 0 bases and J 10 bases, leaving 8 bases between the germline ends. CDR1 and CDR2 from the germline V gene are SGDLS and YYNGEE. As DNA, the CDR3 is TGTGCCAGCAGCGTAGGACCCCTGATTCAGTACTTC. It codes for CASSVGPLIQYF. The complete variable domain, with remaining parts taken from reference TRBV9 and TRBJ2-4, reads DSGVTQTPKHLITATGQRVTLRCSPRSGDLSVYWYQQSLDQGLQFLIQYYNGEERAKGNILERFSAQQFPDLHSELNLSSLELGDSALYFCASSVGPLIQYFGAGTRLSVL.

The V call is TRBV2, the J call TRBJ1-6; the D gene is possibly TRBD1 (6 bases). The CDR3 sequence is 13 residues long. Germline V gene data show CDR1 as SNHLY and CDR2 as FYNNEI. V shed 6 bases and J shed 7 bases, with 10 bases lying between them. The DNA for the CDR3 is TGTGCCAGCAGCCGGACAGAAAATTCACCCCTCCACTTT. Protein sequence: CASSRTENSPLHF.

The chain recombines TRBV6-5 with TRBJ1-6, with D possibly TRBD1 on 6 matching bases. Germline V gene lookup returns CDR1 MNHEY and CDR2 SVGAGI. The CDR3 is 15 amino acids. V was cut by 2 bases and J by 5 bases, with 10 bases left in between. CDR3 sequence reads: CASSYGGSNNSPLHF. DNA of the CDR3: TGTGCCAGCAGTTACGGGGGCTCTAATAATTCACCCCTCCACTTT.

The table lists this clone with a few counts. V usage is TRBV5-6 and J usage is TRBJ2-2; 8 bases agree with TRBD1. Per germline, CDR1 SGHDT and CDR2 YYEEEE. The CDR3 length is 16 residues. The trim removed 4 bases at V and 0 bases at J, leaving 5 bases unmatched. CDR3 region: CASSAKGQANTGELFF. In DNA, the CDR3 is TGTGCCAGCAGCGCCAAGGGACAGGCGAACACCGGGGAGCTGTTTTTT.

The chain joins TRBV7-9 to TRBJ2-2; D may be TRBD1 (6 bases). This CDR3 is 15 amino acids long. The V and J ends lost 8 bases and 6 bases respectively, with 19 bases between them. Germline V gives CDR1 SEHNR, CDR2 FQNEAQ (reference sequence). The CDR3 region is CASVLITGIPGELFF. CDR3 bases: TGTGCCAGCGTTCTTATTACAGGGATCCCCGGGGAGCTGTTTTTT.

This chain links TRBV3-1 (or the pseudogene TRBV3-2) with TRBJ1-5; D unresolved. V lost 4 bases and J lost 9, with 10 bases in between. The CDR3 runs to 12 residues. Looked up from germline, CDR1 is LGHDT and CDR2 is YNNKEL (reference sequence). The CDR3 loop is CASSPGSLPQHF. The CDR3 DNA reads TGTGCCAGCAGCCCCGGTAGCCTGCCCCAGCATTTT.

This chain connects TRBV3-1 (or the pseudogene TRBV3-2) to TRBJ1-3; TRBD1 matches at 7 bases. The CDR3 is 15 amino acids. CDR1 and CDR2 from the germline V gene are LGHDT and YNNKEL (reference sequence). V trimming: 2 bases; J trimming: 4 bases; junction bases outside the gene matches: 5. The CDR3 loop is CASSQTGDWGNTIYF. The DNA of the CDR3 is TGTGCCAGCAGCCAAACAGGGGATTGGGGAAACACCATATATTTT.

The chain links TRBV28 to TRBJ1-1; 7 bases are shared with TRBD1. V dropped 7 bases and J dropped 6; count of bases not matched to a gene: 14. The CDR3 has 15 amino acids. The germline CDR1 and CDR2 sequences are MDHEN and SYDVKM. The CDR3 sequence is CASNFYRTGAAEAFF. CDR3 DNA sequence: TGTGCCAGCAATTTCTACAGAACAGGGGCCGCTGAAGCTTTCTTT.

This clone showed up just a few times. The chain links TRBV7-2 to TRBJ2-2; possible D gene TRBD2, 5 bases. The ends were cut back, 1 base at V and 7 bases at J, with 10 bases in the middle. The germline V gene has CDR1 SGHTA and CDR2 FQGNSA. The CDR3 spans 14 residues. The CDR3 DNA reads TGTGCCAGCAGCTTAGTCGGAGGTTTCGGGGAGCTGTTTTTT. This translates into CASSLVGGFGELFF.

This clone was seen more than once but under ten times. This chain links TRBV28 with TRBJ2-3; D is ambiguous. Germline V gene data show CDR1 as MDHEN and CDR2 as SYDVKM. V lost 6 bases and J lost 7, with 17 bases in between. This CDR3 contains 14 residues. CDR3: CASSVPPTENTQYF. The CDR3 bases are TGTGCCAGCAGCGTTCCCCCGACGGAAAATACGCAGTATTTT. Filled out from reference TRBV28 and TRBJ2-3, the complete variable domain reads DVKVTQSSRYLVKRTGEKVFLECVQDMDHENMFWYRQDPGLGLRLIYFSYDVKMKEKGDIPEGYSVSREKKERFSLILESASTNQTSMYLCASSVPPTENTQYFGPGTRLTVL.

The chain is built from TRBV4-2 and TRBJ2-1, with no clear D. V was cut by 0 bases and J by 4 bases, with 7 bases left in between. Germline lookup yields CDR1 LGHNA and CDR2 YNFKEQ. The CDR3 runs to 14 residues. DNA for the CDR3: TGTGCCAGCAGCCAAGAGCGGCCATACAATGAGCAGTTCTTC. Encoded protein: CASSQERPYNEQFF.

This chain joins TRBV4-3 and TRBJ2-1; D may be TRBD1 (5 bases). The V and J ends lost 1 base and 10 bases respectively, with 14 bases between them. This CDR3 comprises 14 residues. Germline CDR1 and CDR2: LGHNA and YSLEER. The CDR3, as DNA: TGCGCCAGCAGCCAAGCCCTTATTGACAGAGAGCAGTTCTTC. Translation: CASSQALIDREQFF.

This clone occurred a few times. This chain joins TRBV6-5 and TRBJ2-5; D perhaps matches TRBD1 (6 bases). The CDR3 extends over 15 amino acids. V shed 2 bases and J shed 6 bases, with 16 bases lying between them. Germline V gene sequence: CDR1 MNHEY, CDR2 SVGAGI. The CDR3 region has the DNA TGTGCCAGCAGTTACATAACACAGGGAATGAAGACCCAGTACTTC. Translated, it gives CASSYITQGMKTQYF.

The chain employs TRBV5-1 and TRBJ2-5; the match to TRBD1 covers 9 bases. CDR3 length: 14 residues. J gave up 2 bases and V 6 bases, and 5 bases lay outside the gene matches. From germline, CDR1 is SGHRS and CDR2 YFSETQ. CDR3 DNA sequence: TGCGCCAGCATCCGGGACAGGGATCAAGAGACCCAGTACTTC. It encodes CASIRDRDQETQYF.

The chain is built from TRBV2 and TRBJ1-5, with 9 positions matching TRBD1. CDR1 and CDR2 from the germline V gene are SNHLY and FYNNEI. The V and J ends lost 6 bases and 7 bases, in that order; junction bases with no gene match: 10. This CDR3 has 15 amino acids. The CDR3 sequence: CASRAGQGILQPQHF. Here the CDR3 DNA reads TGTGCCAGCAGAGCAGGACAGGGGATCTTGCAGCCCCAGCATTTT.

This chain uses TRBV19 with TRBJ1-2, with D tentatively TRBD1 (5 bases). Germline V gives CDR1 LNHDA, CDR2 SQIVND (reference sequence). V shed 7 bases and J shed 3 bases, with 24 bases lying between them. The CDR3 totals 17 residues. This chain's CDR3 is CASTPHESGRGYYGYTF. The DNA of the CDR3 is TGTGCCAGTACCCCTCACGAATCAGGGAGAGGATACTATGGCTACACCTTC. Looking up the rest from reference TRBV19 and TRBJ1-2 gives the full variable domain: DGGITQSPKYLFRKEGQNVTLSCEQNLNHDAMYWYRQDPGQGLRLIYYSQIVNDFQKGDIAEGYSVSREKKESFPLTVTSAQKNPTAFYLCASTPHESGRGYYGYTFGSGTRLTVV.